The present entry profiles one T cell receptor beta chain with its context. The antigen is undetermined. The data are from a study of vaccination and CD4 T cells after COVID-19. Treatment noted: roughly 11-day PBMC culture with coronavirus spike peptide pools or control peptides (ViraFEST assay). Germline CDR1 MGHRA, CDR2 YSYEKL. V was pared by 4 bases and J by 5 bases, with 6 bases of the junction left unmatched. This CDR3 spans 15 amino acids. Cultured CD4+ T cell DNA was sequenced using the Oncomine TCR Beta short-read assay. TCRdb called the PCR reads again in MiXCR, with one record for every CDR3 protein. The sample shows about 13,000 distinct CDR3 sequences, around two fifths of them seen only once.

This sequence originates from a human donor who had recovered from COVID-19. Sequenced sample: CD4+ T cells from blood, cultured in vitro. The chain is built from TRBV4-1 and TRBJ2-5; TRBD2 matches 11 bases. The CDR3 DNA reads as TGCGCCAGCAGCCCGGGACTAGCGGTCCGGGAGACCCAGTACTTC. Its protein is CASSPGLAVRETQYF.